One sample yielded the 19 T cell receptor beta chains listed below, sequenced in a study of CD8 T cells in Susac syndrome. Reverse transcription of roughly 0.5 to 1 ug RNA was performed with random hexamers. TCRdb re-analysed the immunoSEQ multiplex PCR reads in MiXCR, keeping a single row per CDR3 protein. The sample has hundreds of thousands of distinct CDR3 sequences, around 83% seen once; the top ten hold under 0.15%. Sequenced: CD8+ T cells from PBMCs. These receptors originate from a human donor with multiple sclerosis.

The chain uses TRBV27 and TRBJ1-4; 7 bases match TRBD1. The CDR3 is 13 amino acids. V was pared by 8 bases and J by 8 bases, with 8 bases of the junction left unmatched. The germline gives CDR1 MNHEY, CDR2 SMNVEV (reference sequence). This chain's CDR3 is CASQGGAREKLFF. Written as DNA, the CDR3 is TGTGCCAGCCAAGGGGGCGCGAGAGAAAAACTGTTTTTT.

Here the CDR3 reads CAIRLDSGGAAEQYF. In DNA form, the CDR3 reads TGTGCCATCAGGCTAGATAGCGGGGGGGCCGCCGAGCAGTACTTC. The chain recombines TRBV10-3 with TRBJ2-7; the match to TRBD2 covers 11 bases. J was trimmed by 6 bases and V by 6 bases; bases with no gene match: 10. Germline values: CDR1 ENHRY, CDR2 SYGVKD. This CDR3 region has 15 residues.

The chain is built from TRBV14 and TRBJ2-2; maybe TRBD1 (5 bases). Germline V CDR1 and CDR2: SGHDN, FVKESK. V was cut by 0 bases and J by 3 bases, with 14 bases left in between. The CDR3 has 17 residues. The CDR3: CASSQDQGLMYTGELFF. The CDR3 nucleotides read TGTGCCAGCAGCCAAGATCAGGGATTAATGTACACCGGGGAGCTGTTTTTT.

CDR3 nucleotide sequence: TGTGCCAGCACCGACAGTCCCACCGGGGAGCTGTTTTTT. It translates to CASTDSPTGELFF. The genes are TRBV12-3 or TRBV12-4 and TRBJ2-2; TRBD1 might be the D (5 bases). V shed 7 bases and J shed 4 bases, with 10 bases lying between them. CDR3 length: 13 amino acids.

The chain carries TRBV29-1 and TRBJ2-1; D perhaps matches TRBD1 (6 bases). The CDR3 has 14 residues. Germline V gives CDR1 SQVTM, CDR2 ANQGSEA. V dropped 0 bases and J dropped 8 bases, with 14 bases sitting between them. The CDR3 spells CSVEEGALGDEQFF. DNA of the CDR3: TGCAGCGTTGAAGAGGGGGCCCTTGGCGATGAGCAGTTCTTC.

The rearrangement links TRBV6-1 to TRBJ2-7; perhaps TRBD2 as D (5 bases). The CDR3 has 16 amino acids. CDR1 is MNHNS and CDR2 is SASEGT in the germline V gene. V shed 5 bases and J shed 0 bases, with 17 bases lying between them. DNA of the CDR3: TGTGCCAGCAGTACCCCCCGCGGGCCCAGCTCCTACGAGCAGTACTTC. Protein product: CASSTPRGPSSYEQYF.

The J gene is TRBJ2-1, the V gene TRBV4-1; TRBD2 agrees at 8 bases. This CDR3 region has 17 residues. J was trimmed by 5 bases and V by 3 bases; bases with no gene match: 12. Germline-derived CDR1 and CDR2 are MGHRA and YSYEKL. CDR3 loop: CASSHPPGAGEHNEQFF. The CDR3 bases are TGCGCCAGCAGCCACCCCCCTGGAGCGGGAGAGCACAATGAGCAGTTCTTC.

V and J are TRBV9 and TRBJ2-7; the D is unclear. Looked up from germline, CDR1 is SGDLS and CDR2 is YYNGEE. CDR3 length: 15 residues. Trimming took 0 bases from V and 0 from J, leaving 10 bases between them. In DNA, the CDR3 is TGTGCCAGCAGCGTAGGGCGGCCTAGCTCCTACGAGCAGTACTTC. Protein product: CASSVGRPSSYEQYF.

The rearrangement joins TRBV6-6 to TRBJ1-4; maybe TRBD1 (5 bases). The germline gives CDR1 MNHNY, CDR2 SVGAGI (reference sequence). The CDR3 has 13 residues. Trimming took off 2 bases at V and 8 bases at J, with 9 bases between the two ends. CDR3 DNA sequence: TGTGCCAGCAGTTACGAGGGGCCCGAAAAACTGTTTTTT. Its protein is CASSYEGPEKLFF.

The chain joins TRBV5-1 to TRBJ2-7, with D perhaps assigned TRBD1 or TRBD2 (5 bases each). V was trimmed by 3 bases and J by 5 bases, leaving 15 bases between them. This CDR3 comprises 14 residues. CDR1 is SGHRS, CDR2 YFSETQ, per germline. The CDR3 here is CASSSGTEGNEQYF. The DNA for the CDR3 is TGCGCCAGCAGCTCCGGGACCGAAGGGAACGAGCAGTACTTC.

The chain uses TRBV3-1 and TRBJ2-1, with 9 bases matching TRBD2. This CDR3 spans 16 amino acids. The V gene end was trimmed by 6 bases and the J gene end by 8 bases; junction bases not matched to a gene: 14. The germline V gene has CDR1 LGHDT and CDR2 YNNKEL (reference sequence). This CDR3 reads CASSQSLRGGKDEQFF. CDR3 in DNA: TGTGCCAGCAGTCAATCGTTGCGGGGGGGCAAAGATGAGCAGTTCTTC.

This chain links TRBV12-3 or TRBV12-4 with TRBJ1-1, with D possibly being TRBD1 (5 bases). Trimming removed 2 bases from V and 3 bases from J, with 10 bases in between. The CDR3 covers 14 residues. The chain's CDR3 is CASSLTSRDTEAFF. CDR3 coding DNA: TGTGCCAGCAGTTTAACCAGCAGGGACACTGAAGCTTTCTTT.

The gene calls are TRBV2 and TRBJ2-7, with 8 positions matching TRBD2. Per the germline V gene, CDR1 is SNHLY and CDR2 is FYNNEI. The CDR3 has 17 amino acids. Germline trimming cut 6 bases from V and 1 base from J; bases unmatched to any gene: 14. Written as DNA, the CDR3 is TGTGCCAGCAGGGATGGACTAGCACAAGACACTTCCTACGAGCAGTACTTC. It translates to CASRDGLAQDTSYEQYF.

For this clonotype: A read error is likely, as this CDR3 ends without the conserved phenylalanine or tryptophan. The V and J genes are TRBV7-9 and TRBJ1-2, with D possibly TRBD1 on 5 matching bases. This CDR3 has 13 amino acids. Germline V lookup: CDR1 SEHNR, CDR2 FQNEAQ (reference sequence). V lost 1 base and J lost 4, with 7 bases in between. The CDR3 sequence is CASSLVGGYGYTL. The CDR3 nucleotides are TGTGCCAGCAGCTTAGTGGGGGGCTATGGCTACACCCTC.

This rearrangement joins TRBV4-1 to TRBJ2-1, with TRBD2 identical over 9 bases. After removal of 1 base from V and 7 bases from J, the junction contained 8 bases not matched to a gene. CDR3 length equals 16 residues. Germline lookup yields CDR1 MGHRA and CDR2 YSYEKL. CDR3 coding DNA: TGCGCCAGCAGCCAAGTCGCGGGGGGGCCCTTTAATGAGCAGTTCTTC. Its translation: CASSQVAGGPFNEQFF.

V usage is TRBV29-1 and J usage is TRBJ2-2; D unclear. Germline V gives CDR1 SQVTM, CDR2 ANQGSEA. The V gene lost 5 bases and the J gene lost 4 bases, with 11 bases spanning the gap. This CDR3 is built from 13 residues. The CDR3 is CSVSETLTGELFF. The CDR3 nucleotides are TGCAGCGTTTCAGAGACACTCACCGGGGAGCTGTTTTTT.

The V gene is TRBV3-1, the J gene TRBJ2-7; D possibly corresponds to TRBD1 (6 bases). Per the germline V gene, CDR1 is LGHDT and CDR2 is YNNKEL (reference sequence). This CDR3 spans 12 amino acids. V was pared by 7 bases and J by 5 bases, with 12 bases between. For the CDR3, the DNA is TGTGCCAGCAAGCAACAGGGTGACGAGCAGTACTTC. Translated: CASKQQGDEQYF.

The chain couples TRBV4-1 to TRBJ1-4; D unresolved. CDR1 and CDR2 from the germline V gene are MGHRA and YSYEKL. V was clipped by 4 bases and J by 7 bases, with 13 bases between them. This CDR3 contains 14 residues. The CDR3 nucleotides are TGCGCCAGCAGCCCAGCGGGGTATGGTGAAAAACTGTTTTTT. Residues: CASSPAGYGEKLFF.

This sequence joins TRBV4-1 and TRBJ1-2; TRBD1 aligns across 7 bases. CDR1 is MGHRA, CDR2 YSYEKL, per germline. The CDR3 totals 15 residues. With V trimmed by 0 bases and J by 4 bases, 5 bases remained unmatched. CDR3 nucleotide sequence: TGCGCCAGCAGCCAAGAGTCCGAGGGGGCCTATGGCTACACCTTC. Amino acids: CASSQESEGAYGYTF.